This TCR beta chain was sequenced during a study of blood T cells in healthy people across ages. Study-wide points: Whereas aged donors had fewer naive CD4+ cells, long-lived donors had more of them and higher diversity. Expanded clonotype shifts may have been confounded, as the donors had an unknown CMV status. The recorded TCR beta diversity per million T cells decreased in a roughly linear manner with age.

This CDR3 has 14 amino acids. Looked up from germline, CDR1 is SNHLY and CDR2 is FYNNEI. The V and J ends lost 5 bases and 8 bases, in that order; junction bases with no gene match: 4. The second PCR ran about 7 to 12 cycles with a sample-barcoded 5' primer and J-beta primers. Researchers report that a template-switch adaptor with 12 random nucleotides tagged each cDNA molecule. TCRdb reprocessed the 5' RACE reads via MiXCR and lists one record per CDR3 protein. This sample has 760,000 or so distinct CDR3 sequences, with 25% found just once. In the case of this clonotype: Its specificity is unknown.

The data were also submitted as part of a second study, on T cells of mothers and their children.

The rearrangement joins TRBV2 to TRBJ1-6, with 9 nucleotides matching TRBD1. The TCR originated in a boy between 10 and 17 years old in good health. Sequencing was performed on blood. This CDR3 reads CASSSQGADSPLHF. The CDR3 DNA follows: TGTGCCAGCAGTTCACAGGGGGCCGATTCACCCCTCCACTTT.